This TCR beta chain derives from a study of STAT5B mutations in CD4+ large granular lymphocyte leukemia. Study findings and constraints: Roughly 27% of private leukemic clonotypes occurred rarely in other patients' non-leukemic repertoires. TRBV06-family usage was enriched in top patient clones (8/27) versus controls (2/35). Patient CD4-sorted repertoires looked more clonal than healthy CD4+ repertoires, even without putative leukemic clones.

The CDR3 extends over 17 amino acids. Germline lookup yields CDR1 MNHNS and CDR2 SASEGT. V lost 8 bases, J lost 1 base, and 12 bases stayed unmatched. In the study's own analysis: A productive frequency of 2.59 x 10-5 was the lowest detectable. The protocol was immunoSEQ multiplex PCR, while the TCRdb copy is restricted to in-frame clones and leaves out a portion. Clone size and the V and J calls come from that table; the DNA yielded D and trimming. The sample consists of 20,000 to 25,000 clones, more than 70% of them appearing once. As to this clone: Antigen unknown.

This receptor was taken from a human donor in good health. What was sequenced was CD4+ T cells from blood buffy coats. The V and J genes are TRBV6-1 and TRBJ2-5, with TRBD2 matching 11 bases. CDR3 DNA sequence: TGTGCCAGCCGTGCTAGCGGGGGGAGAGGCATCCAAGAGACCCAGTACTTC. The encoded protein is CASRASGGRGIQETQYF.